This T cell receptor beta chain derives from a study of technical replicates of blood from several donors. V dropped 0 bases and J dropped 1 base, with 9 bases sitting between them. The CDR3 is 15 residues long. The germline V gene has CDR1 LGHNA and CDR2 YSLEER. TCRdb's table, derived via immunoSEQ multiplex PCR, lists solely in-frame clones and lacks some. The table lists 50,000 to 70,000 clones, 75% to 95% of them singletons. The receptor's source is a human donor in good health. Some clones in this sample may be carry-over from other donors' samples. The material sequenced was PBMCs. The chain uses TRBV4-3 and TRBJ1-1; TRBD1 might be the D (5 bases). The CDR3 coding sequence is TGCGCCAGCAGCCAAGAATTTACAGGGAACACTGAAGCTTTCTTT. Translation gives CASSQEFTGNTEAFF.